This TCR beta chain emerged from a study of cytomegalovirus exposure and HLA in healthy donors (dated by TCRdb to about 2017). Study-wide context: An earlier analysis of some 620 of the donors reported over 250 Gb of sequence data and around 120 million unique TCR beta sequences obtained from 150 million to 200 million T cells. Of the roughly 400 genotyped donors, approximately 80% were placed in the genetic ancestry cluster associated with self-reported Caucasian donors. The number of donors typed differed by locus, with 629-630 for A, B, C, DRB1 and DQB1, around 520 for DQA1, about 610 for DPA1, and roughly 450 for DPB1. The aim of the study was to test whether cataloging public T cell receptors could identify signatures of past pathogen exposure. Rather than using new phenotypic data, the later analysis identified candidate immune exposures from TCR beta sequences and from how often those sequences occurred across donors. Genome-wide SNP genotypes for about 55% of the roughly 670 donors were used in a later genetic analysis, which treated that subset as a discovery cohort. The study used immunosequencing to profile the T cell repertoires of hundreds of subjects and linked those repertoires to cytomegalovirus serostatus. Along with the approximately 700-subject first cohort, a separate validation cohort of over a hundred different subjects was used. Among a few hundred genotyped donors of the cohort, an average of about 240,000 unique TCR beta nucleotide sequences were sequenced per donor, roughly 20% of them non-productive. HLA typing covered class I and class II loci at four-digit resolution. To decide whether each TCR beta V gene segment behaved as functional or pseudogenic, an earlier analysis of approximately 620 of the donors relied on high-throughput TCR beta sequencing. Every discovery cohort repertoire had been produced on one sequencing platform. Donor age, sex, ethnicity and CMV serostatus were compiled together with the repertoire data. Roughly 300 gigabases of sequencing data and tens of millions of unique TCR sequences were included in an early release covering about 700 HLA-typed donors. In a later analysis, previously published TCR beta repertoires from some 640 donors were re-analyzed and high-resolution HLA genotyping was added so that TCR occurrence patterns could be studied. Several DR-DQ haplotypes were treated as single units for association and clustering because of strong linkage in the cohort. The study combined high-throughput TCR immunosequencing, statistical association of individual TCRs with disease status, and machine learning to predict cytomegalovirus infection status. Here is what the overall study found, with its caveats: When HLA alleles, especially DR and DQ, strongly co-occurred, TCR associations were difficult to assign to individual alleles. CMV serostatus was the only immune exposure information available for the cohort. In both the original and validation cohorts, the classifier was reported to diagnose cytomegalovirus status with high specificity and sensitivity. Because the 87-base-pair reads could not distinguish some IMGT-functional V segments, including TRBV6-2 and TRBV6-3, those segments were excluded. According to a later analysis, most CMV-associated TCR beta chains appeared to be HLA-restricted, and the HLA associations seemed to be driven largely by CMV exposure. A later analysis associated some 17,000 TCR beta sequences with specific HLA alleles at a false discovery rate of 0.05. In an earlier analysis of several hundred of the donors, most TCR beta V segments were observed in productive rearrangements about 90% or about 30% of the time, broadly matching IMGT annotations. HLA typing was unavailable for some donors at each locus, so association tests used only the typed subset. About 17 rarely observed V segments, including chromosome 9 orphons, were excluded from the earlier analysis of approximately 600 of the donors because counts were too low. According to a later analysis, parvovirus B19, influenza, CMV and Epstein-Barr virus appeared linked to several top co-occurrence clusters. The sequencing pipeline was judged likely to have produced a cluster of highly shared sequence variants as a technical artifact. Across donors, most TCR sequences were observed very rarely, whereas some public TCRs were present in many individuals. V-gene and J-gene trimming of TCR beta chains was associated with a missense DCLRE1C variant in a later genetic analysis, and the association was replicated in an independent cohort. Sequencing depth was assumed to be roughly uniform across donors in the presence/absence analyses, though that assumption may not hold. In a later analysis, TCR association rates were found to vary across HLA loci, with the most associated TCRs seen for DRB1 alleles and the fewest for HLA-C alleles. A further reported finding was that TCR beta sequences accurately predicted the HLA-A and HLA-B alleles for most subjects in the first cohort. A later genetic analysis reported fewer N-insertions in productive TCRs among donors in an Asian-associated ancestry cluster than the roughly 620-donor mean. The study listed 164 TCR beta chains as associated with cytomegalovirus. Linkage disequilibrium might explain the correlated functional status among segregating V segments, but an unknown experimental factor could not be ruled out. It was suggested by the authors that the approach could potentially be generalized to other disease states and immunological phenotypes. Only TCR beta chains were sequenced in this cohort, and the absence of alpha or paired-chain data limited detectable features. Three of the identified cytomegalovirus-associated TCR beta chains were confirmed in vitro to be specific for cytomegalovirus antigens. In a later analysis, HLA-associated TCR beta chains showed more clonal expansion and lower generation probabilities than non-associated chains that were equally common.

The cohort comprised 710 or so healthy bone marrow donors. At the time of sampling, every cohort member was nominally healthy, though immune exposures that went unrecorded were likely present. The donor tested CMV seropositive and was one of the 289 seropositive cohort members. A peripheral blood sample was collected from each donor, and TCR beta sequencing was performed on peripheral blood mononuclear cells. The Qiagen DNeasy Blood Extraction Kit was used to extract genomic DNA from the blood cell samples. The receptor library was made with the immunoSEQ multiplex PCR assay. A mixture of 60 forward primers for TCR Vbeta segments and 13 reverse primers for TCR Jbeta segments was used in the multiplex PCR. The CDR3 region of rearranged TCR beta genes was amplified from genomic DNA with a multiplex PCR assay. The amplified TCR beta libraries were sequenced on the Illumina HiSeq System as 87-base-pair reads. In the authors' own workflow: A later analysis tallied some 79 million unique TCR beta chains across the 666 repertoires, and about 10 million of those chains were shared by two or more donors. Raw reads were error-corrected and collapsed into unique sequences by a nearest-neighbor algorithm in which closely related sequences were merged to remove PCR and sequencing errors. CDR3 sequences were aligned to IMGT reference sequences to assign V, D and J gene segments. For a sequence to be retained, a match of at least six nucleotides to both a V gene segment and a J gene segment was required. Rearrangements were classified as productive when the CDR3 lacked stop codons and remained in frame with V and J, and all other rearrangements were classified as non-productive. CDR3 was defined by IMGT convention, running from the second conserved V-encoded cysteine to the conserved J-encoded phenylalanine. The earlier analysis of 587 of the donors excluded sequences that lacked an unambiguous match to a single V gene segment. An earlier analysis of some 610 of the donors called V segments functional above 56.7% productive rearrangements and segregating when the between-donor standard deviation exceeded 5%. To diagnose cytomegalovirus status from the catalog of TCR beta chain sequences, a statistical classification framework was built. V and J gene assignment, in a later analysis, came from comparing TCR nucleotide sequences with IMGT/GENE-DB human TR gene sequences. The TCRdist pipeline was used in a later analysis to assign CDR3 sequences and most-parsimonious VDJ recombination scenarios. In a later analysis, every TCR beta chain was defined by the combination of its CDR3 amino acid sequence and its V-gene family, and reads without a unique V-gene family were dropped. A later analysis removed 600 or so highly shared, low-generation-probability nucleotide sequences to deal with suspected cross-contamination and a sequencing artifact. In a later analysis, a clonal expansion index for each public chain was calculated from normalized within-repertoire ranks of inferred template counts. Generation probabilities in a later analysis came from a VDJ recombination model fitted to out-of-frame rearrangements, and those results were checked against IGoR. In a later analysis, TCR-TCR, TCR-HLA and TCR-CMV co-occurrence was scored with hypergeometric tests, and a repertoire-size bias correction was applied to TCR pairs. In a later analysis, false discovery rates were estimated by permuting HLA or CMV assignments 20 times. In a later analysis, co-occurring TCRs were grouped using DBSCAN, and TCRdist sequence similarity was added for clustering within HLA-allele-positive subsets. Repertoires with fewer than 30,000 or more than 120,000 public chains were left out of co-occurrence clustering, as were about 5 repertoires with anomalous nucleotide sharing. TCRdb carries this immuneACCESS record with in-frame sequences only. Its versions omit some clonotypes, under half of them owing to an unresolved V gene in the studies checked, with the rest unexplained. V, J and clone size were drawn from that table, and D and trimming were deduced from the DNA. This sample is represented by about 120,000 clones; about 80% of them were singletons. More than 8% of the sample comes from the top ten.

A single count supports this clone. Its antigen is unknown. Base qualities are missing; no much larger clone stands one base away. Including the terminal cysteine and phenylalanine, the CDR3 comprises 12 residues. CDR3 DNA is the only sequence kept; it has 36 bases, read in frame from the first base. Via the germline V gene, CDR1 is SGHTA and CDR2 FQGNSA. V sheds 4 bases and J sheds 7 bases, leaving 9 bases between their ends. The specimen was PBMCs. This TCR came from a female donor in good health and CMV-seropositive. The chain uses TRBV7-2 and TRBJ2-3, with no reliable assignment of the D segment. Here the CDR3 is given as CASSSLDNTQYF. The nucleotide sequence is TGTGCCAGCAGCTCCCTAGATAATACGCAGTATTTT. When the CDR3 is completed using the reference TRBV7-2 and TRBJ2-3 genes on either side, the full variable domain is GAGVSQSPSNKVTEKGKDVELRCDPISGHTALYWYRQSLGQGLEFLIYFQGNSAPDKSGLPSDRFSAERTGGSVSTLTIQRTQQEDSAVYLCASSSLDNTQYFGPGTRLTVL.